This T cell receptor beta chain is from a study of long-term antiretroviral therapy in people with HIV. Researchers ran immunoSEQ v3.0 at survey level. Samples were sequenced targeting about 40,000-50,000 T-cell genomes each. The table came from immunoSEQ multiplex PCR; TCRdb's copy has only in-frame clones and leaves some out. The sample lists more than 20,000 clones, more than 65% occurring once. The sequenced sample was unsorted PBMCs, obtained 4.4 years after starting antiretroviral therapy. The TCR sequence derives from a man in his thirties or forties with HIV.

CDR3 amino acids: CASCPGVGDWSNQSPLNTEAFF. The DNA for the CDR3 is TGTGCCAGCTGTCCGGGGGTAGGGGATTGGAGTAACCAGTCCCCATTGAACACTGAAGCTTTCTTT. V is TRBV2 and J is TRBJ1-1; tentative D call: TRBD1 (5 bases). The CDR3 consists of 22 residues. The V gene lost 8 bases and the J gene lost 0 bases, with 37 bases spanning the gap. The germline CDR1 and CDR2 sequences are SNHLY and FYNNEI.